This T cell receptor (beta chain) was captured in a study of regulatory T cells in long-lasting Graves disease. To make TCR beta libraries, researchers used iRepertoire HTBI primers and Arm-PCR of CDR3 regions. Via MiXCR, TCRdb re-called the multiplex PCR reads, giving one row per CDR3 protein. This table has about 620,000 distinct CDR3 sequences, around 17% appearing once. CDR1 and CDR2 from the germline V gene are MNHNS and SASEGT. This CDR3 is 12 amino acids long. Trimming took 5 bases from V and 9 from J, leaving 13 bases between them. The sample holds many counts of this clonotype. Time point denoted: newly diagnosed GD, antithyroid drugs for less than 3 months. Isolated PBMC RNA provided the starting material for the TCR library. These data were likewise used in another study, on T cells in Graves' hyperthyroidism and ophthalmopathy.

The receptor was isolated from a woman under 40 with Graves disease. The specimen was peripheral blood mononuclear cells (PBMCs), collected at new diagnosis, from a patient treated with antithyroid drugs. The rearrangement uses TRBV6-1 and TRBJ1-2; D possibly corresponds to TRBD1 (6 bases). CDR3 DNA: TGTGCCAGCAGTCCCGGACAGCTTCGCTACACCTTC. Translation gives CASSPGQLRYTF.